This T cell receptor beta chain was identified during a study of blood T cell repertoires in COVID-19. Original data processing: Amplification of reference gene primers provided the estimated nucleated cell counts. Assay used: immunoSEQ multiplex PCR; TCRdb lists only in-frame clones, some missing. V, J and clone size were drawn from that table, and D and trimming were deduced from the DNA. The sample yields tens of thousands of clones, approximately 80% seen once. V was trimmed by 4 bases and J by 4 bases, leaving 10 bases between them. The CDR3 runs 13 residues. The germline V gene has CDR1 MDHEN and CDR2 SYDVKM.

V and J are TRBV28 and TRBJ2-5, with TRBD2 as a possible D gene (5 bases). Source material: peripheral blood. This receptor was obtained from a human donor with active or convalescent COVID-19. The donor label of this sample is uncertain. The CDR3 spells CASSSGDGETQYF. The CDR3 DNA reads TGTGCCAGCAGTTCCGGGGATGGAGAGACCCAGTACTTC. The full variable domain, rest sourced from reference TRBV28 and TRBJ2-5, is DVKVTQSSRYLVKRTGEKVFLECVQDMDHENMFWYRQDPGLGLRLIYFSYDVKMKEKGDIPEGYSVSREKKERFSLILESASTNQTSMYLCASSSGDGETQYFGPGTRLLVL.